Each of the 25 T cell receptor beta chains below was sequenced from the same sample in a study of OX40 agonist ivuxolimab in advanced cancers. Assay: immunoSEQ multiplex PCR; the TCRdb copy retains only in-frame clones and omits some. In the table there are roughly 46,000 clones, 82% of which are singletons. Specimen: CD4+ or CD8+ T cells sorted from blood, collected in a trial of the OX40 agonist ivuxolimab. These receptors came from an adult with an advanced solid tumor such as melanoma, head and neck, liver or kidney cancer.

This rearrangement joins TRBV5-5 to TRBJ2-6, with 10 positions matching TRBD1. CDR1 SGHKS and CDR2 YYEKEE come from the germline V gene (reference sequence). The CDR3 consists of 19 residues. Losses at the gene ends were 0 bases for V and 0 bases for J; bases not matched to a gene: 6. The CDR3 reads CASSLAMTGGNSGANVLTF. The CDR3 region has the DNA TGTGCCAGCAGCTTGGCAATGACAGGGGGCAACTCTGGGGCCAACGTCCTGACTTTC.

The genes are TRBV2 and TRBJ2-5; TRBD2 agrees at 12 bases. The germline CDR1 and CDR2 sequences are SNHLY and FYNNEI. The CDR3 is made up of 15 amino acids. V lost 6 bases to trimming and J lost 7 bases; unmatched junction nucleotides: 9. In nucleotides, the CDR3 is TGTGCCAGCAGACCAAGGACTAGCGGGGCGGGGACCCAGTACTTC. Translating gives CASRPRTSGAGTQYF.

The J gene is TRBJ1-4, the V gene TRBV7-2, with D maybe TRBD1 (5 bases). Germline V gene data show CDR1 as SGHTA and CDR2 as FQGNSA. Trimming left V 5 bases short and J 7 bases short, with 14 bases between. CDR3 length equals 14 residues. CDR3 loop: CASSPGTGGEKLFF. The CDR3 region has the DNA TGTGCCAGCAGCCCCGGGACCGGAGGTGAAAAACTGTTTTTT.

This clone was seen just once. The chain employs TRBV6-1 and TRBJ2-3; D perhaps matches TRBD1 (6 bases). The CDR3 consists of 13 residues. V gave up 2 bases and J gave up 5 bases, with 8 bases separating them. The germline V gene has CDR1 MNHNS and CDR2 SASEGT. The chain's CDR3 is CASSEYREDTQYF. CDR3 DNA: TGTGCCAGCAGTGAATACAGGGAAGATACGCAGTATTTT.

The CDR3 region has the DNA TGTGCCAGCAGCCAAGAGGGTCAGGGCACTGAAGCTTTCTTT. It codes for CASSQEGQGTEAFF. This chain uses TRBV4-2 with TRBJ1-1; D may be TRBD1 (5 bases). V dropped 0 bases and J dropped 4 bases, with 9 bases sitting between them. CDR1 is LGHNA, CDR2 YNFKEQ, per germline. The CDR3 is made up of 14 amino acids.

The CDR3 DNA follows: TGCAGTGTACGAGTCGGAGAGACCCAGTACTTC. This sequence encodes CSVRVGETQYF. The chain carries TRBV20-1 and TRBJ2-5; no clear D. V was clipped by 7 bases and J by 4 bases, with 10 bases between them. The CDR3 is 11 amino acids. Germline lookup yields CDR1 DFQATT and CDR2 SNEGSKA (reference sequence).

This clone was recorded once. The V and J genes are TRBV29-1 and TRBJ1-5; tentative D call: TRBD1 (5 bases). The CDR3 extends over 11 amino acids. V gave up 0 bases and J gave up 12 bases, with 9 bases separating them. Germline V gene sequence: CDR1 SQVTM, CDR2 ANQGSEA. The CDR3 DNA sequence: TGCAGCGTTGAAGATCTCGGGGGCCAGCATTTT. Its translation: CSVEDLGGQHF.

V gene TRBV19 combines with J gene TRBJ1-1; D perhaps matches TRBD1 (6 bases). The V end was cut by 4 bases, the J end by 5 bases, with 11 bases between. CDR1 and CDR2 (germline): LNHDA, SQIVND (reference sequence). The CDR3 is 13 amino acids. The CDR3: CASSTEGETEAFF. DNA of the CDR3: TGTGCCAGTAGTACCGAGGGGGAAACTGAAGCTTTCTTT.

The CDR3 loop reads CASSMTRSNTGELFF. The DNA for the CDR3 is TGTGCCAGTAGTATGACACGGTCGAACACCGGGGAGCTGTTTTTT. This chain joins TRBV19 and TRBJ2-2; no firm D call. The V and J ends lost 3 bases and 0 bases respectively, with 8 bases between them. The germline V gene has CDR1 LNHDA and CDR2 SQIVND (reference sequence). The CDR3 loop spans 15 amino acids.

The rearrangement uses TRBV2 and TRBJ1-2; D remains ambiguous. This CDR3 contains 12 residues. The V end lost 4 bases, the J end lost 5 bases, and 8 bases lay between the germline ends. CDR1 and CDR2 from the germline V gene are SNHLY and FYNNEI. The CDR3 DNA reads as TGTGCCAGCAGTGTCGAAGAGTATGGCTACACCTTC. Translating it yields CASSVEEYGYTF.

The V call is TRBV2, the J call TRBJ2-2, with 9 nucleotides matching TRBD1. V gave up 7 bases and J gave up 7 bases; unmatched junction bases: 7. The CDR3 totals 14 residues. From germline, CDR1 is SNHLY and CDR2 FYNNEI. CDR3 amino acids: CASKNRGQNGELFF. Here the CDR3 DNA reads TGTGCCAGCAAAAACAGGGGGCAAAACGGGGAGCTGTTTTTT.

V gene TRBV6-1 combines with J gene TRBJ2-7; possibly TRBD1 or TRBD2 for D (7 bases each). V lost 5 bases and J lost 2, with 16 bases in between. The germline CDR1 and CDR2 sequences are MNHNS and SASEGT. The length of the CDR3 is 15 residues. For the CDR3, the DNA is TGTGCCAGCAGTAGCGGGGCAGGGGGTCCCTACGAGCAGTACTTC. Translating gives CASSSGAGGPYEQYF.

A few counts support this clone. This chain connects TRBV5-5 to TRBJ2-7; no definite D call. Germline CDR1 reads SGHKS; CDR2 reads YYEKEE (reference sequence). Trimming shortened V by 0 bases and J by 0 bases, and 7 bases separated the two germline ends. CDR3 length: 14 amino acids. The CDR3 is CASSLVFVSYEQYF. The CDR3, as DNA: TGTGCCAGCAGCTTGGTTTTTGTCTCCTACGAGCAGTACTTC. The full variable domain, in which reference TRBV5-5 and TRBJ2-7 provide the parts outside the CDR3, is DAGVTQSPTHLIKTRGQQVTLRCSPISGHKSVSWYQQVLGQGPQFIFQYYEKEERGRGNFPDRFSARQFPNYSSELNVNALLLGDSALYLCASSLVFVSYEQYFGPGTRLTVT.

CDR3 sequence: CASSYSTVAGELFF. In DNA form, the CDR3 reads TGTGCCAGCAGTTACTCGACGGTAGCCGGGGAGCTGTTTTTT. The chain links TRBV6-5 to TRBJ2-2; no firm D call. The V gene lost 0 bases and the J gene lost 6 bases, with 8 bases spanning the gap. The CDR3 totals 14 residues. In germline, CDR1 is MNHEY, CDR2 SVGAGI.

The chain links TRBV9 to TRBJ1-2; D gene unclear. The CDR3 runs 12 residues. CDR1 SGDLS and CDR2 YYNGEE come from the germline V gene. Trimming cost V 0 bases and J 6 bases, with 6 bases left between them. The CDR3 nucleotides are TGTGCCAGCAGCGTAGTCCAGGATGGCTACACCTTC. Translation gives CASSVVQDGYTF.

Here the CDR3 reads CASSRFKRGSTDTQYF. The CDR3 nucleotides are TGTGCCAGCTCGAGATTCAAGCGGGGGTCCACAGATACGCAGTATTTT. The chain has TRBV27 and TRBJ2-3, with 8 nucleotides matching TRBD2. Germline CDR1 reads MNHEY; CDR2 reads SMNVEV (reference sequence). V shed 8 bases, J shed 2 bases, and the junction held 12 bases outside the gene matches. CDR3 length: 16 amino acids.

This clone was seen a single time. The CDR3 is CASSFWDGLNTIYF. The CDR3 DNA reads as TGTGCCAGCAGCTTTTGGGACGGGCTAAACACCATATATTTT. V usage is TRBV7-9 and J usage is TRBJ1-3; D is possibly TRBD1 (5 bases). CDR1 and CDR2 from the germline V gene are SEHNR and FQNEAQ (reference sequence). V was pared by 3 bases and J by 6 bases, with 12 bases between. There are 14 residues in the CDR3.

CDR3 loop: CASSPGPPFGGELFF. CDR3 nucleotides: TGTGCCAGCAGCCCGGGACCCCCTTTTGGCGGGGAGCTGTTTTTT. The V gene is TRBV11-3, the J gene TRBJ2-2; the D call may be TRBD1 or TRBD2 (5 bases each). The CDR3 sequence is 15 residues long. The germline V and J ends were trimmed by 5 bases and 7 bases, with 17 bases remaining between them. The germline gives CDR1 SGHNT, CDR2 YENEEA. Full variable domain (outside the CDR3, taken from reference TRBV11-3 and TRBJ2-2): EAGVVQSPRYKIIEKKQPVAFWCNPISGHNTLYWYLQNLGQGPELLIRYENEEAVDDSQLPKDRFSAERLKGVDSTLKIQPAELGDSAVYLCASSPGPPFGGELFFGEGSRLTVL.

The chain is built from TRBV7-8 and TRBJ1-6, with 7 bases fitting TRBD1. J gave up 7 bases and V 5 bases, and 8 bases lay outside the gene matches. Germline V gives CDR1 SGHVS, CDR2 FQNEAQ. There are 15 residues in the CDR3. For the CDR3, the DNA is TGTGCCAGCAGCACCGACAGGGCCTCGAATTCACCCCTCCACTTT. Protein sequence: CASSTDRASNSPLHF.

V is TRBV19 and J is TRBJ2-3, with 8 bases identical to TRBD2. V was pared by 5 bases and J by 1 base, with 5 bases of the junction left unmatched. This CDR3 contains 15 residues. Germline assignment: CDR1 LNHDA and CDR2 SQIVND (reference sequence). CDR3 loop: CASSGGGGRTDTQYF. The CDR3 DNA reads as TGTGCCAGTAGTGGAGGCGGGGGGCGCACAGATACGCAGTATTTT. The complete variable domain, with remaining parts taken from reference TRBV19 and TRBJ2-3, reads DGGITQSPKYLFRKEGQNVTLSCEQNLNHDAMYWYRQDPGQGLRLIYYSQIVNDFQKGDIAEGYSVSREKKESFPLTVTSAQKNPTAFYLCASSGGGGRTDTQYFGPGTRLTVL.

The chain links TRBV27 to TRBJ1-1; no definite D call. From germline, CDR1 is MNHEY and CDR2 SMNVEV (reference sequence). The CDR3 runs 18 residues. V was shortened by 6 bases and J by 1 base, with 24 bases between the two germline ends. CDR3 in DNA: TGTGCCAGCAGATTCGACGGAGTATCATTTAACCGGAACACTGAAGCTTTCTTT. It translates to CASRFDGVSFNRNTEAFF.

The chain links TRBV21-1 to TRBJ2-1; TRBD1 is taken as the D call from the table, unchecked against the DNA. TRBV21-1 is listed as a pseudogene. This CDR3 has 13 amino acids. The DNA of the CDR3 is TGTGCCAGCAGCAAAGGAGGGACAGGGGTCGAGTTCTTC. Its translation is CASSKGGTGVEFF.

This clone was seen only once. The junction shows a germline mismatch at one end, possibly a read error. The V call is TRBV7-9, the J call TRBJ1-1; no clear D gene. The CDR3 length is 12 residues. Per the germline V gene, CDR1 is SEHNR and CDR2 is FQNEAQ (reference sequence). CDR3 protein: CTSSQQVTEAFF. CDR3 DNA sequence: TGTACCAGCAGCCAGCAGGTGACTGAAGCTTTCTTT.

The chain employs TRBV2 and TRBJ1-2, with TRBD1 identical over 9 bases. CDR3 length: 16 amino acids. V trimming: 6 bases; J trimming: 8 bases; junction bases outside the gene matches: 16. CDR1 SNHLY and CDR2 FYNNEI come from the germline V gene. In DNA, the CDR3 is TGTGCCAGCAGGCGTGGACAGGGGAACTCGGGGCAAGGCTACACCTTC. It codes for CASRRGQGNSGQGYTF. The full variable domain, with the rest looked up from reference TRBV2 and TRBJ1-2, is EPEVTQTPSHQVTQMGQEVILRCVPISNHLYFYWYRQILGQKVEFLVSFYNNEISEKSEIFDDQFSVERPDGSNFTLKIRSTKLEDSAMYFCASRRGQGNSGQGYTFGSGTRLTVV.

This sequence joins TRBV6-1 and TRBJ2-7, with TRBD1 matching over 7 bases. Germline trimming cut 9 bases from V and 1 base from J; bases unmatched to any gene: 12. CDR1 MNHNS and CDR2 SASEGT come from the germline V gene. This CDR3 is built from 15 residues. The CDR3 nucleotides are TGTGCCAGTAAATTCGGCCGGGACAGATCCTACGAGCAGTACTTC. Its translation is CASKFGRDRSYEQYF.